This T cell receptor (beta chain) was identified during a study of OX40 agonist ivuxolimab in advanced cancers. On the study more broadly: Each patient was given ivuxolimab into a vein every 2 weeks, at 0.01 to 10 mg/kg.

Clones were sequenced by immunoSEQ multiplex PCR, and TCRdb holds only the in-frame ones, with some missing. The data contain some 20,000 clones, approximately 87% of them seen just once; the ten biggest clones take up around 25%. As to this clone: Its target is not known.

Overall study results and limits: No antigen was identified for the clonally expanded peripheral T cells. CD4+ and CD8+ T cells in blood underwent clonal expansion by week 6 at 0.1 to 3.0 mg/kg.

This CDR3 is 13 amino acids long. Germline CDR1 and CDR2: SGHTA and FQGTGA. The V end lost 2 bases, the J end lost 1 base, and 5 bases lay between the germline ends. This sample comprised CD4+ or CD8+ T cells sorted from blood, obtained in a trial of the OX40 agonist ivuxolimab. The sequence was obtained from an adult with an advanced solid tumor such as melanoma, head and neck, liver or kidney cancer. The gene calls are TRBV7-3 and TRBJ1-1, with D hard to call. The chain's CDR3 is CASSLRGNTEAFF. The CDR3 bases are TGTGCCAGCAGCTTACGGGGGAACACTGAAGCTTTCTTT.